This TCR beta chain was captured by sequencing in a study of molecular identifiers for immune sequencing clone quantification. Study results and caveats: Expansion driven by infection is reflected in the CMV-specific effector cells, which came from CMV-seropositive donors.

The CDR3 is 14 residues long. Germline CDR1 MDHEN, CDR2 SYDVKM. The CMV-specific cells were pp65 482-490 streptamer-stained and enriched using anti-phycoerythrin magnetic microbeads. Sorted cells numbering roughly 21,000 and 190,000 yielded two CMVpp65-specific effector CD8 libraries, at 30% RNA. Previously published methods and listed TCR primers were used for the bulk TCR libraries. Each CDR3 protein is one row after TCRdb ran MiXCR on the PCR reads. The sample lists roughly 320 distinct CDR3 sequences, about 80% occurring once. Source material: CMV-specific effector CD8+ T cells from blood (PBMCs), not recorded whether cultured. The subset is: CMVpp65 epitope streptamer+ CD45RA+CCR7-CD27-IL7Rlo effector CD8 T cells. The TCR was taken from a human donor in good health. Some libraries in this study had Jurkat cell RNA spiked in. The chain joins TRBV28 to TRBJ2-7; tentatively, D is TRBD1 or TRBD2 (5 bases each). The CDR3 reads CALRRPGTVSEPSV. DNA for the CDR3: TGTGCCCTCAGACGGCCGGGGACGGTCTCCGAGCCGTCCGTC.